Included here is one T cell receptor beta chain sequence, with context. After removal of 9 bases from V and 0 bases from J, the junction contained 4 bases not matched to a gene. The CDR3 loop spans 13 amino acids. CDR1 is ENHRY and CDR2 is SYGVKD in the germline V gene. Sequencing used immunoSEQ multiplex PCR; TCRdb keeps in-frame clones, though not all of them. The sample holds almost 50,000 clones, 84% seen once. The sample comes from a study of PD-L1 blockade in urothelial cancer. Study-level background: Male sex and bladder-origin urothelial cancer characterized about nine tenths of the roughly 29 patients. Analyses were performed on blood at 3 weeks after treatment start (the second dose) and at 6 weeks.

The time point denotes: pretreatment peripheral blood. Pretreatment sampling and on-treatment sampling together yielded between 1 and 8 samples for each patient. The TCR was taken from a man aged 70-80 years with urothelial cancer. This chain joins TRBV10-3 and TRBJ1-1; TRBD1 matches 7 bases. The sequenced sample was PBMCs, obtained around atezolizumab (anti-PD-L1) treatment. The DNA of the CDR3 is TGTGCCATGGGGGACAGCTTGAACACTGAAGCTTTCTTT. Translating gives CAMGDSLNTEAFF.